This TCR beta chain is from a study of T cells in Graves' hyperthyroidism and ophthalmopathy. Study overall: Peripheral blood was taken when the disease was first diagnosed, before any treatment began.

Details on this clonotype: Its antigen remains unidentified.

The investigators amplified TCR beta CDR3 regions from RNA transcripts. TCR CDR3 underwent first-round RT-PCR with the HTBI primer set. A single record per CDR3 protein comes from TCRdb applying MiXCR to the multiplex PCR reads. This table holds fewer than 900,000 distinct CDR3 sequences, approximately 18% found once. General study results and limits: A median approximately 6.8 months before onset, the model predicted ophthalmopathy.

CDR1 and CDR2 (germline): WSHSY, SAAADI. J was trimmed by 2 bases and V by 7 bases; bases with no gene match: 8. The CDR3 has 14 amino acids. Disease duration under 2 months; hyperthyroidism patients were aged 18 to 65. Exclusion of patients followed from uncontrolled infection, other autoimmune disease, pregnancy or lactation. Sequencing was performed on blood. This receptor was obtained from a woman between 50 and 59 years old with Graves' hyperthyroidism that later progressed to Graves' ophthalmopathy. This chain joins TRBV10-2 and TRBJ2-7; 7 bases line up with TRBD1. Written as DNA, the CDR3 is TGCGCCAGCAAAGACAGGGTGGACACCTACGAGCAGTACTTC. This sequence encodes CASKDRVDTYEQYF.